This TCR beta chain was recovered during a study of cytomegalovirus exposure and HLA in healthy donors. Researchers ran the PCR with 60 Vbeta and 13 Jbeta primers. Measured with immunoSEQ multiplex PCR; TCRdb has only the in-frame clones, and not every one. The sample lists approximately 160,000 clones; 78% were seen once. This clone was counted between two and nine times. Its antigen is still unknown. The junction does not match germline at one end; this may be a read error. Whole-study findings and limits: In a later analysis, TCR beta V- and J-gene trimming showed a link to a missense DCLRE1C variant. Earlier findings revealed that most TCR beta V segments proved productive either about 87% or about 30% of the time. Researchers catalogued approximately 170 TCR beta chains as cytomegalovirus-associated.

The TCR originated in a woman aged 40 to 50 in good health and CMV-seropositive. Source material: PBMCs.

The CDR3 reads CATSDAPQTIF. In DNA form, the CDR3 reads TGTGCCACCTCAGACGCGCCCCAAACTATCTTC. The chain combines TRBV19 with TRBJ1-2; no clear D gene. The CDR3 is made up of 11 amino acids. The germline V gene has CDR1 LNHDA and CDR2 SQIVND (reference sequence).